A single TCR beta chain is shown here with its context. The V and J ends lost 2 bases and 3 bases respectively, with 13 bases between them. The CDR3 loop spans 14 amino acids. Looked up from germline, CDR1 is SQVTM and CDR2 is ANQGSEA. This record comes from a study of T cell changes during pregnancy in multiple sclerosis. The method was immunoSEQ multiplex PCR; TCRdb's version includes in-frame clones alone and lacks a portion of them. The sample contains 100,000 or so clones, about 90% of which appear only once. This receptor was obtained from a female donor with multiple sclerosis, enrolled in a pregnancy study. The J gene is TRBJ1-1, the V gene TRBV29-1, with no clear D. This specimen was peripheral blood, taken in the second trimester of pregnancy. The CDR3 loop reads CSVEIRSGDTEAFF. CDR3 in DNA: TGCAGCGTTGAAATTCGGTCTGGAGACACTGAAGCTTTCTTT.